The clone carrying this T cell receptor beta chain was picked up a small number of times. Its specificity is not known. One end of the junction varies from germline; a read error may be responsible. TCRdb re-derived calls from the reads in MiXCR, one entry per CDR3 protein. The table lists hundreds of thousands of distinct CDR3 sequences, under 45% of them singletons. Germline V lookup: CDR1 MGHDK, CDR2 SYGVNS. The CDR3 loop spans 12 amino acids. The sample belongs to a study of T cell repertoires in cytomegalovirus infection. Overall study results and limits: People with CMV and the relevant HLA were identified by cumulative public TCR beta family frequency.

This specimen consisted of cultured PBMCs, obtained from culture after CMV antigen stimulation. The TCR comes from a human donor in good health (CMV status not recorded). Some clones in this sample may be carry-over from other donors' samples. This chain connects TRBV25-1 to TRBJ2-1; D ambiguous. CDR3 residues: CASSVSHNEQFF. The CDR3 DNA reads as TGTGCCAGCAGCGTCTCCCACAATGAGCAGTTCTTC.